The 23 T cell receptor beta chains given below trace back to one sample, sequenced in a study of cytomegalovirus exposure and HLA in healthy donors. A multiplex PCR was run with 60 Vbeta primers and 13 Jbeta primers. Using immunoSEQ multiplex PCR, the repertoire was profiled, and TCRdb retains in-frame clones only, with some absent. The sample records 60,000 to 90,000 clones, 65% to 75% being singletons. Sequencing input: PBMCs. These receptors all stem from a man aged 40-55 years in good health and CMV-seropositive.

This clone occurred a few times. The CDR3 here is CASRGRGYNEQFF. DNA of the CDR3: TGTGCCAGCCGGGGGAGAGGGTACAATGAGCAGTTCTTC. J is TRBJ2-1 and V is TRBV6-5, with a tentative D call TRBD2 (6 bases). With 8 bases removed from V and 4 bases from J, the gap between germline ends came to 12 bases. This CDR3 contains 13 residues. Germline values: CDR1 MNHEY, CDR2 SVGAGI.

The table lists this clone with a few counts. CDR3 DNA: TGTGCCAGCTCACTGGGGACAGACCCCACAGAGCAGTACTTC. It translates to CASSLGTDPTEQYF. The rearrangement joins TRBV18 to TRBJ2-7, with 7 bases matching TRBD1. V gave up 4 bases and J gave up 7 bases; unmatched junction bases: 10. Per germline, CDR1 KGHSH and CDR2 LQKENI. The CDR3 is made up of 14 amino acids.

This chain joins TRBV11-1 and TRBJ2-1; possible D gene TRBD1, 6 bases. The CDR3 has 13 amino acids. With 5 bases removed from V and 6 bases from J, the gap between germline ends came to 11 bases. In germline, CDR1 is SGHAT, CDR2 FQDESV (reference sequence). The CDR3 nucleotides are TGTGCCAGCAGCCGTCGACAGGCCAATGAGCAGTTCTTC. Translated, it gives CASSRRQANEQFF. The full variable domain, in which reference TRBV11-1 and TRBJ2-1 provide the parts outside the CDR3, is EAEVAQSPRYKITEKSQAVAFWCDPISGHATLYWYRQILGQGPELLVQFQDESVVDDSQLPKDRFSAERLKGVDSTLKIQPAELGDSAMYLCASSRRQANEQFFGPGTRLTVL.

The gene calls are TRBV9 and TRBJ2-2; 8 positions agree with TRBD2. There are 15 residues in the CDR3. From germline, CDR1 is SGDLS and CDR2 YYNGEE. The junction had 6 bases not matched to a gene; V was cut back by 1 base and J by 7 bases. CDR3 DNA: TGTGCCAGCAGCGTAAATGCGGGAGGAGTCGGGGAGCTGTTTTTT. Encoded protein: CASSVNAGGVGELFF.

The genes are TRBV29-1 and TRBJ1-1; D unclear. This CDR3 has 15 amino acids. V lost 6 bases and J lost 0, with 17 bases in between. The germline gives CDR1 SQVTM, CDR2 ANQGSEA. CDR3: CSVSFPRRVNTEAFF. In nucleotides, the CDR3 is TGCAGCGTGAGCTTCCCCCGTCGTGTGAACACTGAAGCTTTCTTT.

This clone has a count of ten or more. This chain links TRBV5-1 with TRBJ2-3, with 11 bases matching TRBD2. Trimming cost V 2 bases and J 4 bases; bases outside gene matches: 3. This CDR3 is built from 15 residues. In germline, CDR1 is SGHRS, CDR2 YFSETQ. For the CDR3, the DNA is TGCGCCAGCAGCTTTTTACTAGCGGGAGCAGATACGCAGTATTTT. It encodes CASSFLLAGADTQYF.

This clone was counted a single time. The rearrangement uses TRBV4-2 and TRBJ2-7, with a tentative D call TRBD2 (5 bases). This CDR3 has 14 residues. V was clipped by 1 base and J by 0 bases, with 7 bases between them. Germline CDR1 LGHNA, CDR2 YNFKEQ. The CDR3 here is CASSQVGSSYEQYF. The CDR3 bases are TGTGCCAGCAGCCAAGTTGGGAGCTCCTACGAGCAGTACTTC.

V gene TRBV6-1 combines with J gene TRBJ2-2; TRBD1 matches at 10 bases. Losses at the gene ends were 4 bases for V and 1 base for J; bases not matched to a gene: 3. The length of the CDR3 is 16 residues. Per germline, CDR1 MNHNS and CDR2 SASEGT. The CDR3 nucleotides read TGTGCCAGCAGTGGGACAGGGGGGGTGAACACCGGGGAGCTGTTTTTT. Encoded protein: CASSGTGGVNTGELFF.

The table lists this clone with a count of one. The chain uses TRBV11-2 and TRBJ2-1; 7 bases are shared with TRBD1. V lost 5 bases and J lost 4; bases outside the gene matches: 2. This CDR3 has 13 residues. Germline V lookup: CDR1 SGHAT, CDR2 FQNNGV. CDR3 coding DNA: TGTGCCAGCAGCCCGGGACAGTACAATGAGCAGTTCTTC. Protein: CASSPGQYNEQFF.

The chain links TRBV6-1 to TRBJ1-5; 8 bases line up with TRBD1. CDR3 length: 18 amino acids. The ends lost 3 bases at V and 1 base at J; junction bases unmatched: 11. Germline V gene data show CDR1 as MNHNS and CDR2 as SASEGT. CDR3 loop: CASSEAGGAFKSNQPQHF. The CDR3 nucleotides read TGTGCCAGCAGTGAGGCAGGGGGCGCGTTTAAGAGCAATCAGCCCCAGCATTTT.

The gene calls are TRBV4-1 and TRBJ1-1; D gene uncertain. The CDR3 length is 13 residues. V lost 4 bases to trimming and J lost 11 bases, with 17 bases between them. Germline values: CDR1 MGHRA, CDR2 YSYEKL. CDR3 DNA sequence: TGCGCCAGCAGCCTCGAGGCGGCAAGTGGGGCTTTCTTT. This translates into CASSLEAASGAFF.

Concerning this clone: At one of its ends the junction is not consistent with the germline gene, which may arise from a read error. CDR3 in DNA: TGTGCTAGCAGCGCCAGCGGCACAGATACGCAGTATTTT. This sequence encodes CASSASGTDTQYF. The chain is built from TRBV7-7 and TRBJ2-3; no reliable D call. The CDR3 covers 13 residues. CDR1 is SSHAT, CDR2 FNYEAQ, per germline (reference sequence). The full variable domain, with the rest looked up from reference TRBV7-7 and TRBJ2-3, is GAGVSQSPRYKVTKRGQDVTLRCDPISSHATLYWYQQALGQGPEFLTYFNYEAQPDKSGLPSDRFSAERPEGSISTLTIQRTEQRDSAMYRCASSASGTDTQYFGPGTRLTVL.

The V and J genes are TRBV29-1 and TRBJ1-1; 8 bases map to TRBD1. V lost 7 bases to trimming and J lost 1 base; unmatched junction nucleotides: 5. Germline loops: CDR1 SQVTM, CDR2 ANQGSEA. The CDR3 consists of 13 residues. This chain's CDR3 is CSGRGLGNTEAFF. The CDR3, as DNA: TGCAGCGGCAGGGGGCTTGGGAACACTGAAGCTTTCTTT.

The V and J genes are TRBV19 and TRBJ2-3; 9 positions agree with TRBD2. This CDR3 contains 16 residues. The germline gives CDR1 LNHDA, CDR2 SQIVND (reference sequence). J was trimmed by 4 bases and V by 5 bases; bases with no gene match: 10. CDR3 bases: TGTGCCAGTAGTCCTAGCGGGGAGGCGTGGGCAGATACGCAGTATTTT. Protein: CASSPSGEAWADTQYF.

The chain recombines TRBV6-5 with TRBJ1-2, with 7 nucleotides matching TRBD1. Trimming cost V 2 bases and J 8 bases; bases outside gene matches: 11. CDR1 is MNHEY and CDR2 is SVGAGI in the germline V gene. CDR3 size: 15 residues. CDR3 bases: TGTGCCAGCAGTTACGGGTCCAGGGGGACCTCGGGCTACACCTTC. Its translation: CASSYGSRGTSGYTF.

This clone came up a few times. V gene TRBV7-2 combines with J gene TRBJ1-3; no definite D call. V lost 3 bases and J 2 bases, leaving 20 bases between the germline ends. CDR3 length equals 18 residues. In germline, CDR1 is SGHTA, CDR2 FQGNSA. CDR3 in DNA: TGTGCCAGCAGCTTCACAGCGGCCCCTCCCGCGGCTGGAAACACCATATATTTT. The encoded protein is CASSFTAAPPAAGNTIYF.

V gene TRBV30 combines with J gene TRBJ1-1; 10 nucleotides line up with TRBD1. With V trimmed by 2 bases and J by 6 bases, 6 bases remained unmatched. CDR3 size: 14 residues. The V gene's germline CDR1 is GTSNPN and CDR2 SVGIG (reference sequence). The CDR3 DNA reads TGTGCCTGGAGTAGGACAGGGGGTTTTGCTGAAGCTTTCTTT. Its protein is CAWSRTGGFAEAFF.

The chain joins TRBV2 to TRBJ2-1; 9 bases agree with TRBD2. With 6 bases clipped from V and 9 bases from J, the junction kept 9 bases outside the gene matches. The length of the CDR3 is 14 residues. Germline values: CDR1 SNHLY, CDR2 FYNNEI. CDR3 DNA sequence: TGTGCCAGCAGAGTAGCGGGAGCCCCCCGTGAGCAGTTCTTC. This sequence encodes CASRVAGAPREQFF.

This sequence joins TRBV6-1 and TRBJ2-7; D is possibly TRBD2 (6 bases). The V gene's germline CDR1 is MNHNS and CDR2 SASEGT. This CDR3 has 14 amino acids. V was shortened by 4 bases and J by 2 bases, with 12 bases between the two germline ends. The CDR3 reads CASSVEGYAYEQYF. The CDR3 coding sequence is TGTGCCAGCAGTGTGGAGGGCTACGCCTACGAGCAGTACTTC.

The chain employs TRBV5-4 and TRBJ2-1; tentative D call: TRBD1 (5 bases). Trimming pared 4 bases from V and 12 bases from J, leaving 17 bases between. CDR3 length equals 13 residues. Germline CDR1 reads SGHNT; CDR2 reads YYREEE (reference sequence). CDR3 sequence reads: CASSQGAQEAQFF. In DNA, the CDR3 is TGTGCCAGCAGCCAAGGGGCCCAAGAAGCGCAGTTCTTC.

This chain uses TRBV10-3 with TRBJ1-2; D is perhaps TRBD1 (5 bases). CDR1 is ENHRY and CDR2 is SYGVKD in the germline V gene. The CDR3 covers 12 residues. Trimming stripped 4 bases from V and 7 bases from J, with 10 bases between. The CDR3 sequence: CAISVGESGYTF. For the CDR3, the DNA is TGTGCCATCAGTGTAGGGGAAAGTGGCTACACCTTC.

This sequence joins TRBV19 and TRBJ2-1; 12 bases are a match to TRBD2. With V trimmed by 10 bases and J by 6 bases, 13 bases remained unmatched. Per the germline V gene, CDR1 is LNHDA and CDR2 is SQIVND (reference sequence). The CDR3 has 16 residues. The CDR3 loop reads CATSRGLAGGLNEQFF. The CDR3 region has the DNA TGTGCCACCTCCAGGGGGCTAGCGGGAGGGCTCAATGAGCAGTTCTTC.

This rearrangement joins TRBV30 to TRBJ1-4; no firm D call. The CDR3 is 13 residues long. V lost 4 bases and J 4 bases, leaving 10 bases between the germline ends. Per the germline V gene, CDR1 is GTSNPN and CDR2 is SVGIG (reference sequence). The CDR3 reads CAWNEGFNEKLFF. The CDR3 coding sequence is TGTGCCTGGAACGAGGGCTTTAATGAAAAACTGTTTTTT. Combining the CDR3 with reference TRBV30 and TRBJ1-4 gives the whole variable domain SQTIHQWPATLVQPVGSPLSLECTVEGTSNPNLYWYRQAAGRGLQLLFYSVGIGQISSEVPQNLSASRPQDRQFILSSKKLLLSDSGFYLCAWNEGFNEKLFFGSGTQLSVL.